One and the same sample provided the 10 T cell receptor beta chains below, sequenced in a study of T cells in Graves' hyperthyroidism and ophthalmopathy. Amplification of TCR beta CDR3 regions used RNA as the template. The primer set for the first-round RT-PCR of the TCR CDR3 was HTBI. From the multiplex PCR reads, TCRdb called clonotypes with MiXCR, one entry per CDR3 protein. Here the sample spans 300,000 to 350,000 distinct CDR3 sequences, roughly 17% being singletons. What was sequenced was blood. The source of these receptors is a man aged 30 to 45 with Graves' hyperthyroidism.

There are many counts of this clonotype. The CDR3 DNA reads TGTGCCAGCAGCCAAGAACAGGGTTCGGGCTACACCTTC. Translation gives CASSQEQGSGYTF. J is TRBJ1-2 and V is TRBV3-1, with D possibly being TRBD1 (6 bases). CDR3 length equals 13 residues. V was cut by 0 bases and J by 8 bases, with 10 bases left in between. Germline CDR1 LGHDT, CDR2 YNNKEL (reference sequence). The complete variable domain, with remaining parts taken from reference TRBV3-1 and TRBJ1-2, reads DTAVSQTPKYLVTQMGNDKSIKCEQNLGHDTMYWYKQDSKKFLKIMFSYNNKELIINETVPNRFSPKSPDKAHLNLHINSLELGDSAVYFCASSQEQGSGYTFGSGTRLTVV.

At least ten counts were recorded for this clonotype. The CDR3 loop is CASSQGKGSYEQYF. CDR3 sequence (DNA): TGCGCCAGCAGCCAGGGGAAAGGCTCCTACGAGCAGTACTTC. J is TRBJ2-7 and V is TRBV4-1; D gene ambiguous. Germline loops: CDR1 MGHRA, CDR2 YSYEKL. This CDR3 spans 14 amino acids. Trimming pared 3 bases from V and 0 bases from J, leaving 9 bases between.

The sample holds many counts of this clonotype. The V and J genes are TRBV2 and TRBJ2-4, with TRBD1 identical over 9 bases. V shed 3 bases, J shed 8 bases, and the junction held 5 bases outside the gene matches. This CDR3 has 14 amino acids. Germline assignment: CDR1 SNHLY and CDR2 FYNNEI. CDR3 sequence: CASSDGTGSDIQYF. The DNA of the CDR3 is TGTGCCAGCAGTGACGGGACAGGGTCGGACATTCAGTACTTC.

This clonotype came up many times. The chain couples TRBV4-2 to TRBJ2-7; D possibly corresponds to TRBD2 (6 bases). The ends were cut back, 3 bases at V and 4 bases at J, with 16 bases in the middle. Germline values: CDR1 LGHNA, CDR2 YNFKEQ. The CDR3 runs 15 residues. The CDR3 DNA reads TGTGCCAGCAGCCAGGCAATGACTAGATCTTACGAGCAGTACTTC. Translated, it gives CASSQAMTRSYEQYF.

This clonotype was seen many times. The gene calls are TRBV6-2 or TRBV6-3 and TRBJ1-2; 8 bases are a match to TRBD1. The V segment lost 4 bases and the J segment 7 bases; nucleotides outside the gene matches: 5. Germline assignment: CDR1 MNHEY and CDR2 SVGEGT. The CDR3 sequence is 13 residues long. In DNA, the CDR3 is TGTGCCAGCAGTTCACAGGGGGATGGTGGCTACACCTTC. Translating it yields CASSSQGDGGYTF.

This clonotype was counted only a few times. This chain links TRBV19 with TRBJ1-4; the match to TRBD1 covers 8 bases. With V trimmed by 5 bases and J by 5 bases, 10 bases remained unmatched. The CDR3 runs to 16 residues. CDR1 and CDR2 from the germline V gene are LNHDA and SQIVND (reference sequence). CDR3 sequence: CASSPIDRGRNEKLFF. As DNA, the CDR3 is TGTGCCAGTAGTCCGATTGACAGGGGAAGAAATGAAAAACTGTTTTTT.

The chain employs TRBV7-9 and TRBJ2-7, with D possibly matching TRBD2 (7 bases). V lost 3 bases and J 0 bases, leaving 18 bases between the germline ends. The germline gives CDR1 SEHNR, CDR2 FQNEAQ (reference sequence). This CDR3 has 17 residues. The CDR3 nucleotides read TGTGCCAGCAGCTTCACCCCGGGGAGGGGGAGCTCCTACGAGCAGTACTTC. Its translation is CASSFTPGRGSSYEQYF.

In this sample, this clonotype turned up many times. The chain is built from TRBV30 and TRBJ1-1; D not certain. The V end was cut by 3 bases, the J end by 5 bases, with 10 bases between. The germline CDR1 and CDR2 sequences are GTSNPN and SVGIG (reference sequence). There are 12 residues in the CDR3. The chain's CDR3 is CAWRGIQTEAFF. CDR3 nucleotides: TGTGCCTGGAGGGGGATTCAGACTGAAGCTTTCTTT.

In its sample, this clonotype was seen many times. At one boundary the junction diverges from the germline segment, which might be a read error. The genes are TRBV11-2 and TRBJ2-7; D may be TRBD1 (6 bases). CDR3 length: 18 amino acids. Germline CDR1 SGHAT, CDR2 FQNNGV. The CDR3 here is CASSLGGSGGLFSDEQYF. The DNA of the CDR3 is TGTGCCAGCAGCTTAGGGGGGTCTGGGGGCCTCTTCTCCGACGAGCAGTACTTC. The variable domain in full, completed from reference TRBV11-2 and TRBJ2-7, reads EAGVAQSPRYKIIEKRQSVAFWCNPISGHATLYWYQQILGQGPKLLIQFQNNGVVDDSQLPKDRFSAERLKGVDSTLKIQPAKLEDSAVYLCASSLGGSGGLFSDEQYFGPGTRLTVT.

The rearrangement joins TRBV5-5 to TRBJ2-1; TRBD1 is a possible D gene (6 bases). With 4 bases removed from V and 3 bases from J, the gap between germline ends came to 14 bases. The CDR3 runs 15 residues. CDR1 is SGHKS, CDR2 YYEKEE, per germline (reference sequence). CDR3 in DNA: TGTGCCAGCAGCCCCGGGACACCTAACTACAATGAGCAGTTCTTC. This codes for CASSPGTPNYNEQFF.